The T cell receptor (beta chain) described here comes from a study of T cell responses to AZD1222 COVID-19 vaccine. Trimming took off 7 bases at V and 0 bases at J, with 12 bases between the two ends. The length of the CDR3 is 15 residues. The germline V gene has CDR1 SNHLY and CDR2 FYNNEI. Data came from immunoSEQ multiplex PCR; TCRdb stores just in-frame clones and leaves some out. This repertoire shows some 84,000 clones, 70% to 90% found once; its top ten account for about 12%. Of note for this clone: Its antigen remains unknown.

Notes on the study in general: Seropositive status at baseline applied to only 6 or 7 AZD1222 recipients.

Sample: peripheral blood, taken 28 days after the second AZD1222 dose. The clonotype comes from an adult who received the AZD1222 COVID-19 vaccine. The rearrangement uses TRBV2 and TRBJ2-2; a weak D match, TRBD2 (5 bases). CDR3 sequence: CASTSGISNTGELFF. CDR3 sequence (DNA): TGTGCCAGCACTTCGGGGATATCGAACACCGGGGAGCTGTTTTTT.